The 23 T cell receptor beta chains below come from one sample, sequenced in a study of blood T cell repertoires in COVID-19. Repertoires were generated with immunoSEQ multiplex PCR, while TCRdb's copy carries only in-frame clones and drops some. This table holds roughly 200,000 clones, around 79% found once. Sequenced input: peripheral blood. The receptors come from a middle-aged woman with COVID-19, enrolled during active disease.

The V gene is TRBV30, the J gene TRBJ2-7; D possibly corresponds to TRBD2 (7 bases). This CDR3 region has 15 residues. Germline V CDR1 and CDR2: GTSNPN, SVGIG (reference sequence). V was pared by 0 bases and J by 3 bases, with 15 bases between. CDR3 protein: CAWSVFRGGGYEQYF. CDR3 in DNA: TGTGCCTGGAGTGTTTTCCGGGGAGGGGGCTACGAGCAGTACTTC.

This clone was detected many times. This chain links TRBV29-1 with TRBJ1-1, with D uncertain. This CDR3 is built from 11 residues. V was cut by 7 bases and J by 3 bases, with 9 bases left in between. Per the germline V gene, CDR1 is SQVTM and CDR2 is ANQGSEA. CDR3 DNA: TGCAGCGGGAGGCGGGACACTGAAGCTTTCTTT. This sequence encodes CSGRRDTEAFF.

This clone has only one observation. The CDR3 loop reads CASNGDRLSMGYTF. The CDR3 DNA follows: TGTGCCAGCAATGGGGACAGGCTATCTATGGGCTACACCTTC. The rearrangement joins TRBV2 to TRBJ1-2; the match to TRBD1 covers 8 bases. V lost 7 bases to trimming and J lost 8 bases; unmatched junction nucleotides: 12. The V gene's germline CDR1 is SNHLY and CDR2 FYNNEI. This CDR3 spans 14 amino acids.

This clone rates as medium-sized. The rearrangement uses TRBV18 and TRBJ2-3; maybe TRBD1 (5 bases). From germline, CDR1 is KGHSH and CDR2 LQKENI. V dropped 4 bases and J dropped 2 bases, with 7 bases sitting between them. The CDR3 consists of 13 residues. The CDR3 here is CASSHRHTDTQYF. CDR3 bases: TGTGCCAGCTCACACAGGCACACAGATACGCAGTATTTT.

The table lists this clone with a count of one. The V call is TRBV19, the J call TRBJ1-1; possible D gene TRBD1, 6 bases. The germline V and J ends were trimmed by 6 bases and 0 bases, with 20 bases remaining between them. Per germline, CDR1 LNHDA and CDR2 SQIVND (reference sequence). The CDR3 runs to 17 residues. The CDR3 DNA follows: TGTGCCAGTAGCCTCGTCGGCCCCACAGGGATGAACACTGAAGCTTTCTTT. Protein: CASSLVGPTGMNTEAFF.

V gene TRBV6-5 combines with J gene TRBJ1-3; perhaps TRBD1 as D (6 bases). The CDR3 is 13 residues long. Germline-derived CDR1 and CDR2 are MNHEY and SVGAGI. Deletions cut 6 bases from V and 1 base from J, with 7 bases between. The CDR3 loop reads CASSQGSGNTIYF. Here the CDR3 DNA reads TGTGCCAGCAGCCAGGGGTCTGGAAACACCATATATTTT.

There are a few counts of this clone. The chain has TRBV30 and TRBJ2-7, with 7 nucleotides matching TRBD2. V was pared by 7 bases and J by 0 bases, with 3 bases of the junction left unmatched. This CDR3 has 12 residues. Germline-derived CDR1 and CDR2 are GTSNPN and SVGIG (reference sequence). This CDR3 reads CAFGGVSYEQYF. CDR3 DNA: TGTGCCTTTGGGGGGGTCTCCTACGAGCAGTACTTC. Looking up the rest from reference TRBV30 and TRBJ2-7 gives the full variable domain: SQTIHQWPATLVQPVGSPLSLECTVEGTSNPNLYWYRQAAGRGLQLLFYSVGIGQISSEVPQNLSASRPQDRQFILSSKKLLLSDSGFYLCAFGGVSYEQYFGPGTRLTVT.

The chain carries TRBV6-5 and TRBJ1-2; the match to TRBD1 covers 7 bases. The CDR3 extends over 15 amino acids. V shed 7 bases, J shed 2 bases, and the junction held 10 bases outside the gene matches. Germline V gene lookup returns CDR1 MNHEY and CDR2 SVGAGI. The CDR3 loop is CASTKNRGLNYGYTF. CDR3 DNA sequence: TGTGCCAGCACCAAAAACAGGGGATTGAACTATGGCTACACCTTC.

This chain connects TRBV6-2 or TRBV6-3 to TRBJ2-1; weak D call: TRBD2 (6 bases). Germline lookup yields CDR1 MNHEY and CDR2 SVGEGT. V lost 4 bases, J lost 2 bases, and 12 bases lay in between. The CDR3 totals 15 residues. The DNA for the CDR3 is TGTGCCAGCAGTTCGGATAGCGGAGCCTACAATGAGCAGTTCTTC. It specifies CASSSDSGAYNEQFF.

This sequence joins TRBV27 and TRBJ2-7; TRBD2 is a possible D gene (6 bases). Trimming removed 11 bases at V and 2 bases at J, with 13 bases between. The CDR3 spans 12 residues. In germline, CDR1 is MNHEY, CDR2 SMNVEV (reference sequence). This CDR3 reads CAGEDMPYEQYF. In DNA form, the CDR3 reads TGTGCCGGGGAGGACATGCCCTACGAGCAGTACTTC.

A word on this clone: Other DNA sequences from this sample encode an identical CDR3 as well. This chain uses TRBV19 with TRBJ1-5, with a tentative D call TRBD1 (6 bases). Germline-derived CDR1 and CDR2 are LNHDA and SQIVND (reference sequence). V lost 4 bases, J lost 2 bases, and 9 bases lay in between. This CDR3 has 14 residues. CDR3 bases: TGTGCCAGTAGTAACTCAGGGGGCAATCAGCCCCAGCATTTT. Translation gives CASSNSGGNQPQHF.

The V and J genes are TRBV6-5 and TRBJ2-1; 7 bases line up with TRBD2. CDR3 length: 16 residues. The J segment lost 5 bases and the V segment lost 0 bases, leaving 7 bases of the junction unmatched. Germline CDR1 and CDR2: MNHEY and SVGAGI. CDR3 sequence: CASSYSTSGINNEQFF. CDR3 nucleotides: TGTGCCAGCAGTTACTCGACGAGCGGGATAAACAATGAGCAGTTCTTC.

This chain connects TRBV4-1 to TRBJ1-4, with 7 bases identical to TRBD1. The germline CDR1 and CDR2 sequences are MGHRA and YSYEKL. The CDR3 runs to 16 residues. V lost 1 base, J lost 7 bases, and 9 bases stayed unmatched. The CDR3: CASSQATGARFEKLFF. The CDR3 nucleotides read TGCGCCAGCAGCCAAGCCACAGGGGCCCGGTTTGAAAAACTGTTTTTT.

This chain connects TRBV18 to TRBJ2-7, with D possibly matching TRBD1 (5 bases). There are 14 residues in the CDR3. Trimming cost V 2 bases and J 3 bases, with 11 bases left between them. Germline CDR1 KGHSH, CDR2 LQKENI. CDR3 sequence: CASSPGAQDYEQYF. The CDR3 bases are TGTGCCAGCTCACCAGGGGCCCAGGACTACGAGCAGTACTTC.

The rearrangement links TRBV6-5 to TRBJ1-6; 11 bases map to TRBD1. The ends lost 7 bases at V and 9 bases at J; junction bases unmatched: 8. Germline-derived CDR1 and CDR2 are MNHEY and SVGAGI. The CDR3 runs to 15 residues. The CDR3 spells CASTSDRGHRSPLHF. The DNA of the CDR3 is TGTGCCAGCACCTCGGACAGGGGGCACCGTTCACCCCTCCACTTT.

This clone was picked up one time. V is TRBV2 and J is TRBJ2-3; the D gene is possibly TRBD2 (6 bases). CDR3 size: 12 residues. V lost 11 bases and J lost 5, with 14 bases in between. Germline V gene lookup returns CDR1 SNHLY and CDR2 FYNNEI. The CDR3 loop is CAGGDLRDTQYF. The CDR3 DNA sequence: TGTGCCGGCGGGGACTTGCGAGATACGCAGTATTTT.

The chain carries TRBV7-9 and TRBJ2-1; TRBD2 agrees at 12 bases. The germline gives CDR1 SEHNR, CDR2 FQNEAQ (reference sequence). Trimming took 4 bases from V and 6 from J; bases not matched to a gene: 7. The CDR3 totals 16 residues. The DNA for the CDR3 is TGTGCCAGCAGCTATCTGACTAGCGGGAGTATCAATGAGCAGTTCTTC. This codes for CASSYLTSGSINEQFF.

This sequence joins TRBV7-9 and TRBJ2-1; tentative D call: TRBD2 (6 bases). The germline CDR1 and CDR2 sequences are SEHNR and FQNEAQ (reference sequence). Trimming took off 0 bases at V and 8 bases at J, with 8 bases between the two ends. The CDR3 extends over 13 amino acids. The CDR3 sequence is CASSLAPGDEQFF. DNA of the CDR3: TGTGCCAGCAGCTTAGCTCCGGGGGATGAGCAGTTCTTC.

J is TRBJ1-6 and V is TRBV3-1 (or the pseudogene TRBV3-2); TRBD1 is a possible D gene (5 bases). Germline V gives CDR1 LGHDT, CDR2 YNNKEL (reference sequence). V gave up 2 bases and J gave up 7 bases, with 9 bases separating them. This CDR3 has 14 residues. CDR3 sequence: CASSQFQGNSPLHF. The CDR3 DNA reads as TGTGCCAGCAGCCAATTTCAGGGAAATTCACCCCTCCACTTT.

This chain joins TRBV29-1 and TRBJ1-1, with TRBD1 matching over 10 bases. V gave up 7 bases and J gave up 1 base; unmatched junction bases: 3. The CDR3 totals 13 residues. Germline assignment: CDR1 SQVTM and CDR2 ANQGSEA. CDR3 DNA sequence: TGCAGCGGGGGACAGGGGTGGAACACTGAAGCTTTCTTT. Translating gives CSGGQGWNTEAFF.

On this clone itself: An end of the junction differs from the germline gene, which may be a read error. V and J are TRBV30 and TRBJ1-2; perhaps TRBD1 as D (6 bases). The CDR3 length is 12 residues. Germline CDR1 reads GTSNPN; CDR2 reads SVGIG (reference sequence). The CDR3 DNA sequence: TGTGCCTGGGGAAGTGGACAGACGTTTCATCGCTTC. Amino acid sequence: CAWGSGQTFHRF.

The chain links TRBV7-2 to TRBJ2-7; 8 bases align to TRBD1. V was pared by 4 bases and J by 4 bases, with 9 bases of the junction left unmatched. CDR1 is SGHTA and CDR2 is FQGNSA in the germline V gene. This CDR3 region has 15 residues. CDR3 nucleotide sequence: TGTGCCAGCAGCTCCTTTGCAGGGGGCCTATACGAGCAGTACTTC. It is translated as CASSSFAGGLYEQYF.

The chain joins TRBV2 to TRBJ2-1, with 8 bases fitting TRBD2. The length of the CDR3 is 14 residues. Germline CDR1 SNHLY, CDR2 FYNNEI. Trimming at V came to 5 bases and at J to 7 bases, leaving 7 bases not matched to a gene. Written as DNA, the CDR3 is TGTGCCAGCAGTAGCGGGGGCGGGTGGAATGAGCAGTTCTTC. Its protein is CASSSGGGWNEQFF.